The 16 T cell receptor beta chains below come from one sample, sequenced in a study of prognosis after radiotherapy for stage I lung cancer. TCR beta CDR3 amplification from genomic DNA was performed by two-round multiplex PCR. Primers (each specific to one TRBV or TRBJ gene) were used in first-round PCR. TCRdb redid the calling of the multiplex PCR reads with MiXCR, one entry per CDR3 protein. The sample shows fewer than 25,000 distinct CDR3 sequences, 35% to 45% of them seen only once. Sequencing used PBMCs, obtained before or after stereotactic body radiation therapy (not recorded which). These receptors were collected from a donor aged 50 or older with non-small cell lung cancer.

The table lists this clonotype with many counts. V is TRBV5-1 and J is TRBJ2-4; D not resolved. There are 14 residues in the CDR3. V lost 1 base and J 0 bases, leaving 5 bases between the germline ends. Germline CDR1 and CDR2: SGHRS and YFSETQ. As DNA, the CDR3 is TGCGCCAGCAGCTTGAGAATAGCCAAAAACATTCAGTACTTC. Translation: CASSLRIAKNIQYF. Full variable domain (outside the CDR3, taken from reference TRBV5-1 and TRBJ2-4): KAGVTQTPRYLIKTRGQQVTLSCSPISGHRSVSWYQQTPGQGLQFLFEYFSETQRNKGNFPGRFSGRQFSNSRSEMNVSTLELGDSALYLCASSLRIAKNIQYFGAGTRLSVL.

This clonotype was counted a few times. V gene TRBV13 combines with J gene TRBJ2-5, with TRBD1 identical over 8 bases. Germline CDR1 reads PRHDT; CDR2 reads FYEKMQ (reference sequence). The CDR3 sequence is 16 residues long. V dropped 2 bases and J dropped 1; count of bases not matched to a gene: 6. CDR3 in DNA: TGTGCCAGCAGCTTACCCGGGACAGGCACCCAAGAGACCCAGTACTTC. Protein product: CASSLPGTGTQETQYF.

The rearrangement links TRBV6-1 to TRBJ2-7; 8 positions match TRBD1. V dropped 6 bases and J dropped 0; count of bases not matched to a gene: 10. The CDR3 extends over 16 amino acids. CDR1 is MNHNS and CDR2 is SASEGT in the germline V gene. The CDR3 sequence: CASSEGQAIFSYEQYF. As DNA, the CDR3 is TGTGCCAGCAGCGAGGGACAGGCGATTTTCTCCTACGAGCAGTACTTC.

Sample share makes this clonotype medium-sized. The V call is TRBV6-5, the J call TRBJ2-1, with a possible D match to TRBD2 (6 bases). The length of the CDR3 is 17 residues. Deletions cut 0 bases from V and 3 bases from J, with 15 bases between. The germline V gene has CDR1 MNHEY and CDR2 SVGAGI. The CDR3 region has the DNA TGTGCCAGCAGTTACTCACCCCCGGAGGGGCTCTACAATGAGCAGTTCTTC. It is translated as CASSYSPPEGLYNEQFF.

This clonotype was counted at least ten times. The chain employs TRBV19 and TRBJ1-1; D unresolved. The CDR3 length is 13 residues. Trimming took off 3 bases at V and 4 bases at J, with 9 bases between the two ends. From germline, CDR1 is LNHDA and CDR2 SQIVND (reference sequence). CDR3 sequence (DNA): TGTGCCAGTAGTATTCAGGTTCGCACTGAAGCTTTCTTT. Translating it yields CASSIQVRTEAFF.

This clonotype was observed a handful of times. This chain joins TRBV11-2 and TRBJ1-1; D not resolved. CDR3 length equals 13 residues. Germline CDR1 reads SGHAT; CDR2 reads FQNNGV. V lost 0 bases to trimming and J lost 3 bases, with 5 bases between them. CDR3 loop: CASSLDIDTEAFF. The CDR3 DNA follows: TGTGCCAGCAGCTTAGATATCGACACTGAAGCTTTCTTT.

A remark on this clonotype: Mismatch with germline at one junction end may stem from a read error. CDR3 DNA sequence: TGTGCCAGCACCCTACGTCCTATCGGTAACACCTGGGAGCTGTTTTTT. Its translation: CASTLRPIGNTWELFF. V usage is TRBV6-1 and J usage is TRBJ2-2, with D uncertain. CDR3 length: 16 residues. Germline CDR1 and CDR2: MNHNS and SASEGT.

The table lists this clonotype with many counts. This chain uses TRBV19 with TRBJ2-1; D uncertain. Trimming took off 5 bases at V and 4 bases at J, with 12 bases between the two ends. The CDR3 sequence is 14 residues long. CDR1 is LNHDA, CDR2 SQIVND, per germline (reference sequence). Here the CDR3 reads CASSPLIRYNEQFF. In DNA form, the CDR3 reads TGTGCCAGTAGTCCCCTAATCCGTTACAATGAGCAGTTCTTC.

This clonotype appeared a few times. A much larger clone differs from this one at a single base, so this may be a read error. The chain employs TRBV30 and TRBJ2-2; D is perhaps TRBD1 or TRBD2 (6 bases each). Germline V gene sequence: CDR1 GTSNPN, CDR2 SVGIG (reference sequence). The CDR3 is 13 residues long. The CDR3 sequence is CLGGETQSGELFF. The DNA for the CDR3 is TGTCTGGGGGGCGAGACTCAAAGTGGGGAGCTGTTTTTT.

The chain employs TRBV6-1 and TRBJ2-1, with a weak D call TRBD2 (6 bases). The germline CDR1 and CDR2 sequences are MNHNS and SASEGT. V dropped 9 bases and J dropped 7 bases, with 19 bases sitting between them. This CDR3 has 14 residues. The CDR3 DNA sequence: TGTGCCAGTAGTACGACTAGTTCTGCGAATGAGCAGTTCTTC. Amino acids: CASSTTSSANEQFF.

This clonotype was picked up many times. The J gene is TRBJ2-3, the V gene TRBV5-1, with no clear D. Trimming took 0 bases from V and 0 from J, leaving 8 bases between them. Germline loops: CDR1 SGHRS, CDR2 YFSETQ. The CDR3 length is 15 residues. The CDR3, as DNA: TGCGCCAGCAGCTTGGTTGGGTTAAGCACAGATACGCAGTATTTT. Protein product: CASSLVGLSTDTQYF.

J is TRBJ2-7 and V is TRBV28; a weak D match, TRBD2 (6 bases). V was cut by 5 bases and J by 10 bases, with 24 bases left in between. CDR1 is MDHEN and CDR2 is SYDVKM in the germline V gene. This CDR3 is 15 amino acids long. The CDR3 spells CASSPAGGSLGDQYF. The CDR3 bases are TGTGCCAGCAGTCCAGCGGGCGGGTCCTTAGGTGATCAGTACTTC.

In its sample, this clonotype ranks as medium-sized. Here the CDR3 DNA reads TGTGCCAGCAGTTACCAACGACGACAGAACACCGGGGAGCTGTTTTTT. It yields the protein CASSYQRRQNTGELFF. V usage is TRBV6-2 or TRBV6-3 and J usage is TRBJ2-2; D gene uncertain. V shed 2 bases and J shed 1 base, with 11 bases lying between them. Germline CDR1 and CDR2: MNHEY and SVGEGT. There are 16 residues in the CDR3.

This clonotype showed up many times. The DNA of the CDR3 is TGTGCCAGCAGTGCGGCTTCCTACGAGCAGTACTTC. Encoded protein: CASSAASYEQYF. The chain has TRBV2 and TRBJ2-7; D unresolved. Germline V gives CDR1 SNHLY, CDR2 FYNNEI. The CDR3 runs 12 residues. V lost 4 bases and J lost 1, with 5 bases in between.

V gene TRBV11-1 combines with J gene TRBJ1-1; D gene ambiguous. The length of the CDR3 is 15 residues. The germline V gene has CDR1 SGHAT and CDR2 FQDESV (reference sequence). V was cut by 2 bases and J by 2 bases, with 12 bases left in between. In nucleotides, the CDR3 is TGTGCCAGCAGCTTATCCCCGGGGATTAACACTGAAGCTTTCTTT. It translates to CASSLSPGINTEAFF.

As regards this clonotype: This likely came from a read error, as a far larger clone is one base away. This rearrangement joins TRBV6-5 to TRBJ2-7, with 7 bases identical to TRBD1. Germline CDR1 reads MNHEY; CDR2 reads SVGAGI. Germline trimming cut 9 bases from V and 0 bases from J; bases unmatched to any gene: 14. The CDR3 covers 16 residues. The CDR3 sequence: CARSARAGTVSYEQYF. The DNA of the CDR3 is TGTGCCAGAAGTGCCAGGGCAGGGACAGTCTCCTACGAGCAGTACTTC.